The entry that follows covers one T cell receptor beta chain sequence. The antigen is undetermined. These data belong to a study of beta chain features in type 1 diabetes. The wider study: Summed over all samples, the examined sorted cells came to 85 million to 130 million. Study-level results: For patients and controls alike, PCR might favor shorter templates to the same degree. Among patients with Type 1 diabetes, TCRB CDR3s were moderately but significantly shorter in every one of the four CD4+ subsets.

Trimming took off 1 base at V and 7 bases at J, with 14 bases between the two ends. CDR1 and CDR2 from the germline V gene are GTSNPN and SVGIG (reference sequence). The CDR3 consists of 13 residues. The whole isolated RNA underwent reverse transcription, so sequencing captured expressed TCRB transcripts. Sequencing used immunoSEQ multiplex PCR; TCRdb keeps in-frame clones, though not all of them. The repertoire holds hundreds of thousands of clones, with 11% to 15% as singletons. The TCR comes from a man younger than 30 with type 1 diabetes. The specimen sequenced was naive CD4+ T cells from blood. The rearrangement joins TRBV30 to TRBJ2-7; D is unresolved. This CDR3 is CAWSDDAPREQYF. CDR3 sequence (DNA): TGTGCCTGGAGTGACGACGCGCCGCGGGAGCAGTACTTC.